Described below is a single T cell receptor beta chain sequence and its context. The sample belongs to a study of T-cell reconstitution after alpha-beta-depleted transplantation in children. Germline trimming cut 5 bases from V and 0 bases from J; bases unmatched to any gene: 9. The CDR3 totals 17 residues. Germline V gene sequence: CDR1 SGHVS, CDR2 FQNEAQ. Construction of the TCRbeta library involved unique molecular identifiers. MiXCR, run by TCRdb on the PCR reads, gives a single entry per CDR3 protein. Seen here are about 640,000 distinct CDR3 sequences, over 10% observed once, and the top ten hold roughly 2.3%.

The rearrangement links TRBV7-8 to TRBJ2-1; the match to TRBD2 covers 8 bases. The origin of this receptor is a male patient younger than 18 who had a stem cell transplant for acute myeloid leukemia, so the T cells may come from the graft donor. The source material was PBMCs, mostly from graft donor cells, sampled 360 days after TCRalphabeta/CD19-depleted stem cell transplant. DNA of the CDR3: TGTGCCAGCAGCCTAATACTGAGCGGGAGCTCCTACAATGAGCAGTTCTTC. As protein: CASSLILSGSSYNEQFF.